The text below deals with one T cell receptor beta chain. Antigen unknown. The table came from immunoSEQ multiplex PCR; TCRdb's copy has only in-frame clones and leaves some out. Seen here are under 25,000 clones, over 75% observed once, and the top ten hold approximately 2.8%. The sample belongs to a study of T cells and Merkel cell carcinoma outcomes. Study-wide points: Repertoire plus T-cell density reportedly predicted Merkel cell carcinoma outcomes.

Sequenced sample: tumor tissue from Merkel cell carcinoma. The sequence derives from a human donor with Merkel cell carcinoma.

The CDR3 loop reads CASSSGQGANEQYF. Written as DNA, the CDR3 is TGTGCCAGCAGCTCGGGACAGGGGGCAAACGAGCAGTACTTC. The rearrangement uses TRBV5-6 and TRBJ2-7; TRBD1 matches at 12 bases. Germline CDR1 SGHDT, CDR2 YYEEEE. V lost 3 bases and J lost 5; bases outside the gene matches: 3. The CDR3 contains 14 residues.